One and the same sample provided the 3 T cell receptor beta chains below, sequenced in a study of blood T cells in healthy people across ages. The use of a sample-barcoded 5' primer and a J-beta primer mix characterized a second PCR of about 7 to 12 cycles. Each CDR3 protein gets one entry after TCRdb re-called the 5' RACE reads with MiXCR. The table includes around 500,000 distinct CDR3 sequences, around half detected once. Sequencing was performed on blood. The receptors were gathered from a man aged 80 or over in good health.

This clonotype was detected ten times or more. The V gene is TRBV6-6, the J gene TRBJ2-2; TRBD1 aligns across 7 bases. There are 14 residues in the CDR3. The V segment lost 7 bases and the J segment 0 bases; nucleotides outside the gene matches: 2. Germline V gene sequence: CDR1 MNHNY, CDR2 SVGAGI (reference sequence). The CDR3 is CASKQGANTGELFF. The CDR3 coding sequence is TGTGCCAGCAAGCAGGGGGCGAACACCGGGGAGCTGTTTTTT.

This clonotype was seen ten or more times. CDR3: CSVESRGYEQYF. CDR3 sequence (DNA): TGCAGCGTTGAAAGCAGGGGTTACGAGCAGTACTTC. The chain carries TRBV29-1 and TRBJ2-7, with a possible D match to TRBD1 (6 bases). V lost 2 bases and J 4 bases, leaving 9 bases between the germline ends. Germline CDR1 is SQVTM and CDR2 is ANQGSEA. CDR3 length: 12 residues.

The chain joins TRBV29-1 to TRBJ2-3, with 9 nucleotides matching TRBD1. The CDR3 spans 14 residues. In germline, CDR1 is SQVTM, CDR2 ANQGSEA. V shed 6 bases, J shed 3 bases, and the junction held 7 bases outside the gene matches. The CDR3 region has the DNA TGCAGCGTCCTCGGACAGGGGCCGACAGATACGCAGTATTTT. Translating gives CSVLGQGPTDTQYF.